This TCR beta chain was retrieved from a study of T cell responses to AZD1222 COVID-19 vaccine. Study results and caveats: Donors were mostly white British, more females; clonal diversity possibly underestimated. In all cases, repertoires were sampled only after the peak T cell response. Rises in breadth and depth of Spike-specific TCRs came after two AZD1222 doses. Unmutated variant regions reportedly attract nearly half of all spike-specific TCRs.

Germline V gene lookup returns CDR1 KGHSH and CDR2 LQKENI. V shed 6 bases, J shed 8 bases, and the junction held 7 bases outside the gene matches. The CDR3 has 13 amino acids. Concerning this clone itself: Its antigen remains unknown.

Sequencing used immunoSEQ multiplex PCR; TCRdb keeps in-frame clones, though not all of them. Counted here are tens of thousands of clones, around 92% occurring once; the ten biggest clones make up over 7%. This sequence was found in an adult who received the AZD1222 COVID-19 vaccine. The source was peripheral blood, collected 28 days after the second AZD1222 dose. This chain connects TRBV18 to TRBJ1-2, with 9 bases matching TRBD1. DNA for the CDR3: TGTGCCAGCTCGCCCGGGACAGGGAAGGGCTACACCTTC. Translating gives CASSPGTGKGYTF.